The 27 T cell receptor beta chains listed next were all sequenced from one sample in a study of blood T cell repertoires in COVID-19. The method was immunoSEQ multiplex PCR; TCRdb's version includes in-frame clones alone and lacks a portion of them. Among around 130,000 clones listed, under 85% were seen once. Sequencing was done on a sample of PBMCs or T cells enriched from blood (not recorded which). Receptor source: a young woman who had been exposed to COVID-19.

The chain carries TRBV3-1 (or the pseudogene TRBV3-2) and TRBJ2-2; perhaps TRBD2 as D (5 bases). The germline V gene encodes CDR1 LGHDT and CDR2 YNNKEL (reference sequence). CDR3 length: 13 residues. V was shortened by 1 base and J by 6 bases, with 6 bases between the two germline ends. The CDR3 DNA sequence: TGTGCCAGCAGCCAAGCGCGGGCCGGGGAGCTGTTTTTT. This translates into CASSQARAGELFF.

J is TRBJ2-1 and V is TRBV30, with D perhaps matching TRBD2 (5 bases). Germline loops: CDR1 GTSNPN, CDR2 SVGIG (reference sequence). Trimming removed 4 bases from V and 0 bases from J, with 22 bases in between. The CDR3 has 18 amino acids. The CDR3 DNA is TGTGCCTGGATTGAGCCACGCAGGAGAGCGGTCTCCTACAATGAGCAGTTCTTC. Protein sequence: CAWIEPRRRAVSYNEQFF.

The V gene is TRBV18, the J gene TRBJ2-1; 9 positions agree with TRBD1. Germline lookup yields CDR1 KGHSH and CDR2 LQKENI. Trimming at V came to 3 bases and at J to 3 bases, leaving 9 bases not matched to a gene. The CDR3 extends over 17 amino acids. CDR3 protein: CASSPNSGTGFYNEQFF. The DNA for the CDR3 is TGTGCCAGCTCACCTAACTCCGGGACAGGGTTCTACAATGAGCAGTTCTTC.

This clone was observed a few times. One end of the junction fails to match germline, which may point to a read error. The V and J genes are TRBV5-1 and TRBJ2-1, with D possibly being TRBD1 (5 bases). Germline lookup yields CDR1 SGHRS and CDR2 YFSETQ. This CDR3 has 13 amino acids. The CDR3 protein is CASSLTGYSEQFF. The CDR3 nucleotides are TGCGCCAGCAGCTTGACAGGATACAGTGAGCAGTTCTTC.

The J gene is TRBJ2-1, the V gene TRBV13; D may be TRBD1 (5 bases). The V and J ends lost 5 bases and 8 bases respectively, with 16 bases between them. Germline CDR1 PRHDT, CDR2 FYEKMQ (reference sequence). This CDR3 region has 14 residues. The CDR3 loop reads CASSPEGGADEQFF. The CDR3 DNA follows: TGTGCCAGCAGCCCGGAAGGTGGGGCCGATGAGCAGTTCTTC.

This chain uses TRBV21-1 with TRBJ2-1; the table's D call TRBD2 went unverified against the DNA. TRBV21-1 is designated a pseudogene. The CDR3 runs to 14 residues. CDR3 bases: TGTGCCAGCAGCAAAAACTCTACTTACAATGAGCAGTTCTTC. Translated: CASSKNSTYNEQFF.

This clone was seen only a few times. This chain connects TRBV25-1 to TRBJ2-7; D not resolved. Per germline, CDR1 MGHDK and CDR2 SYGVNS. CDR3 length: 11 residues. V lost 4 bases, J lost 3 bases, and 4 bases lay in between. For the CDR3, the DNA is TGTGCCAGCAGTGGTCGCTACGAGCAGTACTTC. Translation gives CASSGRYEQYF.

This chain joins TRBV7-9 and TRBJ2-7; no reliable D call. Germline V CDR1 and CDR2: SEHNR, FQNEAQ (reference sequence). V dropped 5 bases and J dropped 4 bases, with 15 bases sitting between them. The CDR3 runs to 14 residues. The CDR3 nucleotides read TGTGCCAGCAGCCTCTCACAATCCCAATACGAGCAGTACTTC. Encoded protein: CASSLSQSQYEQYF.

The chain links TRBV2 to TRBJ2-2; possible D gene TRBD1, 6 bases. Germline values: CDR1 SNHLY, CDR2 FYNNEI. V lost 3 bases, J lost 3 bases, and 8 bases lay in between. This CDR3 is built from 14 residues. The CDR3 region has the DNA TGTGCCAGCAGTGAGCAGGGGCACACCGGGGAGCTGTTTTTT. Amino acids: CASSEQGHTGELFF.

This chain uses TRBV30 with TRBJ1-1; perhaps TRBD1 as D (6 bases). Germline V gives CDR1 GTSNPN, CDR2 SVGIG (reference sequence). The ends were cut back, 3 bases at V and 3 bases at J, with 11 bases in the middle. The CDR3 consists of 13 residues. The CDR3 sequence is CAWSRDTYTEAFF. Written as DNA, the CDR3 is TGTGCCTGGAGCCGGGACACCTACACTGAAGCTTTCTTT. Together with reference TRBV30 and TRBJ1-1, the CDR3 gives the full variable domain: SQTIHQWPATLVQPVGSPLSLECTVEGTSNPNLYWYRQAAGRGLQLLFYSVGIGQISSEVPQNLSASRPQDRQFILSSKKLLLSDSGFYLCAWSRDTYTEAFFGQGTRLTVV.

This clone appeared a single time. The rearrangement joins TRBV7-3 to TRBJ2-1, with D perhaps matching TRBD2 (6 bases). Trimming cost V 4 bases and J 5 bases, with 9 bases left between them. Germline V CDR1 and CDR2: SGHTA, FQGTGA. The CDR3 is 13 amino acids. The CDR3 DNA is TGTGCCAGCAGCTCTCGACTAGACAATGAGCAGTTCTTC. Translated, it gives CASSSRLDNEQFF.

The chain couples TRBV5-6 to TRBJ1-5; TRBD1 matches 10 bases. CDR1 is SGHDT and CDR2 is YYEEEE in the germline V gene. The length of the CDR3 is 14 residues. The junction had 4 bases not matched to a gene; V was cut back by 4 bases and J by 6 bases. The CDR3 protein is CASSLTGGSQPQHF. CDR3 DNA: TGTGCCAGCAGCCTGACAGGGGGCAGTCAGCCCCAGCATTTT.

This sequence joins TRBV10-2 and TRBJ1-1; TRBD1 might be the D (6 bases). The V end was cut by 1 base, the J end by 4 bases, with 7 bases between. The length of the CDR3 is 13 residues. Germline V gene data show CDR1 as WSHSY and CDR2 as SAAADI. The CDR3 DNA sequence: TGCGCCAGCAGTGAGTTGGGGGCCACTGAAGCTTTCTTT. This sequence encodes CASSELGATEAFF.

V usage is TRBV28 and J usage is TRBJ1-2; D perhaps matches TRBD1 (5 bases). This CDR3 has 16 residues. V lost 7 bases, J lost 7 bases, and 25 bases lay in between. CDR1 and CDR2 from the germline V gene are MDHEN and SYDVKM. The CDR3 DNA reads as TGTGCCAGCACCGTCGGGGGGGTGGCTTTTTTAGGTGGCTACACCTTC. It codes for CASTVGGVAFLGGYTF.

Only a few counts were recorded for this clone. This sequence joins TRBV5-6 and TRBJ2-7; TRBD2 is a possible D gene (6 bases). This CDR3 has 14 residues. Trimming left V 0 bases short and J 5 bases short, with 12 bases between. Germline values: CDR1 SGHDT, CDR2 YYEEEE. In nucleotides, the CDR3 is TGTGCCAGCAGCTTGGCCGGCAGGGAGGACGAGCAGTACTTC. It codes for CASSLAGREDEQYF.

V is TRBV28 and J is TRBJ1-5; D remains ambiguous. Germline V gene lookup returns CDR1 MDHEN and CDR2 SYDVKM. The germline V and J ends were trimmed by 7 bases and 3 bases, with 7 bases remaining between them. The CDR3 consists of 12 residues. In DNA, the CDR3 is TGTGCCAGCACCCTACTCAATCAGCCCCAGCATTTT. This sequence encodes CASTLLNQPQHF.

The V call is TRBV27, the J call TRBJ2-4, with TRBD1 matching 9 bases. The length of the CDR3 is 14 residues. Trimming at V came to 3 bases and at J to 8 bases, leaving 5 bases not matched to a gene. Germline CDR1 MNHEY, CDR2 SMNVEV (reference sequence). The CDR3 spells CASSLRDREDIQYF. DNA of the CDR3: TGTGCCAGCAGTTTGAGGGACAGGGAAGACATTCAGTACTTC.

The V and J genes are TRBV14 and TRBJ2-5; D remains unclear. Germline CDR1 reads SGHDN; CDR2 reads FVKESK. V was shortened by 4 bases and J by 5 bases, with 5 bases between the two germline ends. The CDR3 loop spans 11 amino acids. The CDR3 reads CASSLSETQYF. CDR3 bases: TGTGCCAGCAGCCTATCCGAGACCCAGTACTTC.

The CDR3 coding sequence is TGTGCCAGTAGTATAGCCGGTTCTAACTATGGCTACACCTTC. Translation: CASSIAGSNYGYTF. The chain combines TRBV19 with TRBJ1-2; no definite D call. Germline loops: CDR1 LNHDA, CDR2 SQIVND (reference sequence). The length of the CDR3 is 14 residues. Trimming removed 1 base from V and 0 bases from J, with 6 bases in between.

This sequence joins TRBV24-1 and TRBJ2-3; D perhaps matches TRBD2 (6 bases). The V gene's germline CDR1 is KGHDR and CDR2 SFDVKD. The V end lost 5 bases, the J end lost 0 bases, and 14 bases lay between the germline ends. This CDR3 contains 16 residues. The CDR3 loop is CATSVGEAPSTDTQYF. CDR3 bases: TGTGCCACCAGTGTTGGGGAGGCCCCTAGCACAGATACGCAGTATTTT.

For the CDR3, the DNA is TGTGCCAGCCGCAACCTCGCTCGGGGCTACACCTTC. Translation: CASRNLARGYTF. V and J are TRBV12-3 or TRBV12-4 and TRBJ1-2, with D unresolved. The CDR3 is 12 residues long. V was cut by 8 bases and J by 8 bases, with 15 bases left in between.

V is TRBV27 and J is TRBJ2-1; tentatively, D is TRBD2 (6 bases). The CDR3 spans 16 residues. Trimming took off 0 bases at V and 2 bases at J, with 11 bases between the two ends. Looked up from germline, CDR1 is MNHEY and CDR2 is SMNVEV (reference sequence). The CDR3 protein is CASSLSAGSAYNEQFF. CDR3 nucleotides: TGTGCCAGCAGTTTATCTGCGGGATCTGCCTACAATGAGCAGTTCTTC.

This clone was observed a handful of times. The chain couples TRBV5-4 to TRBJ2-7; D not resolved. V was shortened by 4 bases and J by 2 bases, with 13 bases between the two germline ends. CDR3 length: 14 residues. CDR1 and CDR2 from the germline V gene are SGHNT and YYREEE (reference sequence). CDR3 loop: CASSTSTITYEQYF. CDR3 nucleotides: TGTGCCAGCAGCACCAGCACTATAACCTACGAGCAGTACTTC.

The CDR3 is CASKVAGRTGELFF. CDR3 coding DNA: TGTGCCAGCAAGGTAGCGGGAAGGACCGGGGAGCTGTTTTTT. The J gene is TRBJ2-2, the V gene TRBV27; 8 bases are shared with TRBD2. The CDR3 covers 14 residues. The V segment lost 7 bases and the J segment 5 bases; nucleotides outside the gene matches: 6. Germline CDR1 is MNHEY and CDR2 is SMNVEV (reference sequence).

This chain connects TRBV15 to TRBJ2-3, with D possibly matching TRBD2 (5 bases). Trimming left V 0 bases short and J 9 bases short, with 13 bases between. CDR1 is LNHNV and CDR2 is YYDKDF in the germline V gene (reference sequence). The CDR3 loop spans 14 amino acids. The CDR3 nucleotides read TGTGCCACCAGCAGAGATCGGGGTGTCAGGACGCAGTATTTT. Amino acid sequence: CATSRDRGVRTQYF.

The chain is built from TRBV19 and TRBJ2-7, with 8 bases lining up with TRBD1. The junction had 9 bases not matched to a gene; V was cut back by 3 bases and J by 2 bases. The length of the CDR3 is 16 residues. Germline-derived CDR1 and CDR2 are LNHDA and SQIVND (reference sequence). Here the CDR3 reads CASSISGAQGAYEQYF. The CDR3 DNA reads TGTGCCAGTAGTATTTCCGGGGCACAGGGGGCCTACGAGCAGTACTTC.

This clone was picked up many times. The V and J genes are TRBV5-1 and TRBJ2-3; 13 positions match TRBD2. V shed 3 bases and J 5 bases; nucleotides not matched to a gene: 9. This CDR3 has 17 residues. Germline CDR1 is SGHRS and CDR2 is YFSETQ. DNA for the CDR3: TGCGCCAGCAGCTCTGGACTAGCGGGAGATCTTGGAGATACGCAGTATTTT. Translated: CASSSGLAGDLGDTQYF.